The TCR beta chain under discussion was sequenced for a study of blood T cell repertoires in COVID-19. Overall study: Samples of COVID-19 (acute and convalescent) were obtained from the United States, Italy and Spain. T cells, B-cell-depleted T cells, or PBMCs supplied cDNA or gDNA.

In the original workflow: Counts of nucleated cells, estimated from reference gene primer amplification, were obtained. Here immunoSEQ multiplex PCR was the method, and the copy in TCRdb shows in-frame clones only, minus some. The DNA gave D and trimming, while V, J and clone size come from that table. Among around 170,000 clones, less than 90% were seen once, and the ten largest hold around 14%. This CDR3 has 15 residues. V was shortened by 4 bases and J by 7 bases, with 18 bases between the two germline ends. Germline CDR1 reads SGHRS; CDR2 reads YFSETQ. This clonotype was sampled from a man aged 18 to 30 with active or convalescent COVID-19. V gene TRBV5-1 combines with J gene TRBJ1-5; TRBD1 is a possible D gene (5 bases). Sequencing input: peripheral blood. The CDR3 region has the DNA TGCGCCAGCAGCCCGGCGGGGGTAGAGGGACAGCCCCAGCATTTT. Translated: CASSPAGVEGQPQHF.